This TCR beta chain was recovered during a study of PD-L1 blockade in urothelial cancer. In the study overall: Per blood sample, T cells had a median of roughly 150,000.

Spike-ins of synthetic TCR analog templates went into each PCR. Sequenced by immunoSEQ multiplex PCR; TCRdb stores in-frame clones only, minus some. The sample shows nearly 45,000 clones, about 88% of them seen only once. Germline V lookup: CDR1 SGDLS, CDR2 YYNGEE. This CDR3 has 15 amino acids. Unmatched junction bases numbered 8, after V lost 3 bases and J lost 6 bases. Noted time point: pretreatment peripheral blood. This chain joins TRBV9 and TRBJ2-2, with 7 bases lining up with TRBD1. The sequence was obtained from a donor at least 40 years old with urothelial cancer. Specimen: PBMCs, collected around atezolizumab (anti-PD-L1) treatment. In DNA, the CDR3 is TGTGCCAGCAGCGGACAGGGTATGGGACCCGGGGAGCTGTTTTTT. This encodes CASSGQGMGPGELFF. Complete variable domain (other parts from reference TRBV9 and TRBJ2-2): DSGVTQTPKHLITATGQRVTLRCSPRSGDLSVYWYQQSLDQGLQFLIQYYNGEERAKGNILERFSAQQFPDLHSELNLSSLELGDSALYFCASSGQGMGPGELFFGEGSRLTVL.